The sequence of this TCR beta chain was determined in a study of blood T cell repertoires in COVID-19. The CDR3 runs to 13 residues. Germline loops: CDR1 SGHAT, CDR2 FQNNGV. V lost 5 bases to trimming and J lost 4 bases, with 9 bases between them. Sequencing used immunoSEQ multiplex PCR; TCRdb keeps in-frame clones, though not all of them. This sample has around 25,000 clones, with under 85% found just once. Sequencing used peripheral blood. The TCR comes from a man between 65 and 85 years old with acute or convalescent COVID-19. The chain recombines TRBV11-2 with TRBJ1-5; D is ambiguous. The CDR3 DNA follows: TGTGCCAGCAGCCCCGGTTGGAATCAGCCCCAGCATTTT. Translation gives CASSPGWNQPQHF.